These 25 T cell receptor beta chains share one sample of origin, sequenced in a study of CXCR3-negative and CXCR3-positive naive CD8 T cells. Study-wide points: Naive CXCR3-positive cells had TRB CDR3s more hydrophobic than those of CXCR3-negative naive cells.

Their antigen targets remain unknown. With UMI labels, 5' RACE was used to prepare the TRB cDNA libraries. TCRdb reprocessed the 5' RACE reads and keeps a single row for each CDR3 protein, giving no DNA. The sample table sets out tens of thousands of distinct CDR3 sequences. What was sequenced was naive CXCR3+ CD8+ T cells from blood. Subset specified: CD45RO-CCR7+CD27+CD95- naive CD8+ T cells expressing CXCR3 (TNR3+). The source is a human donor in good health. Some clones in this sample may be carry-over from other donors' samples.

V and J are TRBV29-1 and TRBJ2-3; with no DNA, the TCRdb D assignment of TRBD1 cannot be verified. The CDR3 consists of 12 residues. Looked up from germline, CDR1 is SQVTM and CDR2 is ANQGSEA. CDR3 protein: CSVWGQTDTQYF.

This rearrangement joins TRBV28 to TRBJ2-7. The CDR3 is 14 residues long. From germline, CDR1 is MDHEN and CDR2 SYDVKM. CDR3 amino acids: CASSLAEVTYEQYF.

This chain uses TRBV19 with TRBJ1-1. The germline gives CDR1 LNHDA, CDR2 SQIVND (reference sequence). CDR3 size: 16 residues. This chain's CDR3 is CASSITSVGMNTEAFF. Complete variable domain (other parts from reference TRBV19 and TRBJ1-1): DGGITQSPKYLFRKEGQNVTLSCEQNLNHDAMYWYRQDPGQGLRLIYYSQIVNDFQKGDIAEGYSVSREKKESFPLTVTSAQKNPTAFYLCASSITSVGMNTEAFFGQGTRLTVV.

The rearrangement links TRBV19 to TRBJ1-1. Germline CDR1 LNHDA, CDR2 SQIVND (reference sequence). This CDR3 has 13 residues. The CDR3 here is CASSPAGITEAFF. Using reference TRBV19 and TRBJ1-1 for the parts outside the CDR3, the full variable domain is DGGITQSPKYLFRKEGQNVTLSCEQNLNHDAMYWYRQDPGQGLRLIYYSQIVNDFQKGDIAEGYSVSREKKESFPLTVTSAQKNPTAFYLCASSPAGITEAFFGQGTRLTVV.

This chain links TRBV6-6 with TRBJ1-1. Germline CDR1 and CDR2: MNHNY and SVGAGI (reference sequence). This CDR3 is 16 amino acids long. CDR3 loop: CASEPSVIVTSTEAFF.

The chain couples TRBV14 to TRBJ2-7; TCRdb names TRBD1, which stays unverified in the absence of DNA. In germline, CDR1 is SGHDN, CDR2 FVKESK. This CDR3 comprises 15 residues. The CDR3 is CASSQSAGGPYEQYF.

The rearrangement uses TRBV14 and TRBJ2-7. Germline V gene data show CDR1 as SGHDN and CDR2 as FVKESK. The CDR3 length is 13 residues. CDR3 sequence: CASSLASSAEQYF.

The chain links TRBV3-1 to TRBJ2-7. CDR3 length: 16 amino acids. The germline CDR1 and CDR2 sequences are LGHDT and YNNKEL (reference sequence). CDR3 region: CASSQALRGLNYEQYF.

The chain employs TRBV28 and TRBJ2-7; absent DNA, TCRdb's TRBD1 call cannot be checked. Germline-derived CDR1 and CDR2 are MDHEN and SYDVKM. The CDR3 runs 14 residues. The CDR3 protein is CASSFNYRAYEQYF.

The chain links TRBV27 to TRBJ2-7; checking the TCRdb D call of TRBD2 is not possible without DNA. CDR1 and CDR2 (germline): MNHEY, SMNVEV (reference sequence). The CDR3 spans 13 residues. CDR3 loop: CASSHPSLYEQYF.

The rearrangement uses TRBV28 and TRBJ1-1; TCRdb selects TRBD1, and the lack of DNA leaves this call unchecked. Per the germline V gene, CDR1 is MDHEN and CDR2 is SYDVKM. The CDR3 covers 16 residues. CDR3 loop: CASSRPGKRRGTEAFF.

The chain carries TRBV25-1 and TRBJ1-1; TCRdb lists TRBD1, though no DNA is available to test this call. The CDR3 contains 15 residues. Germline V CDR1 and CDR2: MGHDK, SYGVNS. CDR3: CASSVRDGLNTEAFF.

The rearrangement uses TRBV9 and TRBJ2-1; TCRdb lists TRBD2, though no DNA is available to test this call. This CDR3 comprises 16 residues. CDR1 is SGDLS and CDR2 is YYNGEE in the germline V gene. CDR3 sequence reads: CASSESEASGRVEQFF.

The chain carries TRBV4-1 and TRBJ2-3. Per the germline V gene, CDR1 is MGHRA and CDR2 is YSYEKL. This CDR3 comprises 15 residues. CDR3 residues: CASSQYEGSTDTQYF.

The V and J genes are TRBV12-3 or TRBV12-4 and TRBJ2-2; the TCRdb D gene call, TRBD1, has no DNA to confirm it. The CDR3 runs to 14 residues. The CDR3 protein is CASSWTPGNGELFF.

This rearrangement joins TRBV20-1 to TRBJ1-4. In germline, CDR1 is DFQATT, CDR2 SNEGSKA (reference sequence). The CDR3 consists of 13 residues. CDR3 region: CSARDLEEEKLFF.

The chain has TRBV15 and TRBJ2-1. The CDR3 contains 13 residues. Germline values: CDR1 LNHNV, CDR2 YYDKDF (reference sequence). The CDR3 spells CATSRVTYNEQFF.

This sequence joins TRBV15 and TRBJ1-4. The CDR3 is 13 amino acids. Germline lookup yields CDR1 LNHNV and CDR2 YYDKDF (reference sequence). CDR3 residues: CATSGTTNEKLFF.

The chain uses TRBV29-1 and TRBJ2-1. Germline V lookup: CDR1 SQVTM, CDR2 ANQGSEA. The CDR3 sequence is 14 residues long. The CDR3 loop is CSVEGWGSYNEQFF.

V gene TRBV4-2 combines with J gene TRBJ2-1; the D call from TCRdb, TRBD2, cannot be confirmed without DNA. Germline V CDR1 and CDR2: LGHNA, YNFKEQ. This CDR3 has 15 residues. This CDR3 reads CASGQQGGTYNEQFF.

The rearrangement uses TRBV13 and TRBJ2-3; TCRdb gives TRBD2 as the D gene, but with no DNA this cannot be confirmed. Per the germline V gene, CDR1 is PRHDT and CDR2 is FYEKMQ (reference sequence). The CDR3 totals 16 residues. CDR3 protein: CASSLEGRAVTDTQYF.

The chain uses TRBV11-2 and TRBJ2-2. Germline CDR1 and CDR2: SGHAT and FQNNGV. The CDR3 has 12 amino acids. This chain's CDR3 is CASSLGPGELFF. Full variable domain (missing parts from reference TRBV11-2 and TRBJ2-2): EAGVAQSPRYKIIEKRQSVAFWCNPISGHATLYWYQQILGQGPKLLIQFQNNGVVDDSQLPKDRFSAERLKGVDSTLKIQPAKLEDSAVYLCASSLGPGELFFGEGSRLTVL.

The genes are TRBV27 and TRBJ2-1. There are 13 residues in the CDR3. Germline V gives CDR1 MNHEY, CDR2 SMNVEV (reference sequence). CDR3 sequence reads: CASSLSPYNEQFF.

The V and J genes are TRBV6-2 or TRBV6-3 and TRBJ1-5; checking the TCRdb D call of TRBD1 is not possible without DNA. This CDR3 spans 14 amino acids. Germline lookup yields CDR1 MNHEY and CDR2 SVGEGT. Here the CDR3 reads CASSYWGRDQPQHF.

V and J are TRBV27 and TRBJ2-2; TCRdb gives TRBD2 as the D gene, but with no DNA this cannot be confirmed. Germline CDR1 MNHEY, CDR2 SMNVEV (reference sequence). CDR3 length equals 13 residues. CDR3 in amino acids: CAVLGGNTGELFF.